This is a list of T cell receptor beta chains from one sample in a study of blood T cell repertoires in COVID-19. Repertoires were generated with immunoSEQ multiplex PCR, while TCRdb's copy carries only in-frame clones and drops some. The profile shows roughly 100,000 clones, around 93% of them singletons. Sequencing was done on a sample of peripheral blood. These receptors were obtained from a man aged 45 to 65 with acute or convalescent COVID-19. Each CDR3 is given with its conserved first and last residue. D genes are given only for firm matches. Size is omitted from some rows. Given values are once, few, many or a class for expanded clones.

clone_size d_call j_call v_call cdr3_nt cdr3_aa
NA NA TRBJ1-3 TRBV19 TGTGCCAGTAGTCACAGGGTGGTTTTCTCTGGAAACACCATATATTTT CASSHRVVFSGNTIYF
NA TRBD2 TRBJ2-1 TRBV4-2 TGTGCCAGCAGCCCATACCGTCCCCAGGGACTAGCGGGTAACAATGAGCAGTTCTTC CASSPYRPQGLAGNNEQFF
NA NA TRBJ1-6 TRBV6-5 TGTGCCAGCAGTTACGAGGGTAATTCACCCCTCCACTTT CASSYEGNSPLHF
NA NA TRBJ1-1 TRBV7-9 TGTGCCAGCAGCCACCCTCGTGACAGGTCCATGAACACTGAAGCTTTCTTT CASSHPRDRSMNTEAFF
NA TRBD1 TRBJ1-1 TRBV10-2 TGCGCCAGCAGTGATACAGGGGGGGGCACTGAAGCTTTCTTT CASSDTGGGTEAFF
NA NA TRBJ1-3 TRBV4-1 TGCGCCAGCAGCCCACAACAGGCGGTCTCTGGAAACACCATATATTTT CASSPQQAVSGNTIYF
NA NA TRBJ1-1 TRBV7-2 TGTGCCAGCAGCTTAACCGGGGTTGAAGCTTTCTTT CASSLTGVEAFF
NA NA TRBJ1-1 TRBV27 TGTGCCAGCAGTTACAGGGAAAACACTGAAGCTTTCTTT CASSYRENTEAFF
NA NA TRBJ1-4 TRBV30 TGTGCCTGGTCCCGGCGACGGGGGGATGAAAAACTGTTTTTT CAWSRRRGDEKLFF
once NA TRBJ2-5 TRBV7-9 TGTGCCAGCAGGCAGGGTGGAGAGACCCAGTACTTC CASRQGGETQYF
NA NA TRBJ1-6 TRBV7-9 TGTGCCAGCAGCTTCTCTAATTCACCCCTCCACTTT CASSFSNSPLHF
NA NA TRBJ1-3 TRBV24-1 TGTGCCACGACCTGGGGGGCTGGAAACACCATATATTTT CATTWGAGNTIYF
NA NA TRBJ2-5 TRBV7-9 TGTGCCAGCAGCACCTCTCGCGGGGCCCAGTACTTC CASSTSRGAQYF
NA NA TRBJ1-2 TRBV18 TGTGCCAGCTCACCAACAGGGACCTACTATGGCTACACCTTC CASSPTGTYYGYTF
NA TRBD2 TRBJ2-2 TRBV9 TGTGCCAGCAGCGTAGATCAGCGGGGGGGCTCGGAGCTGTTTTTT CASSVDQRGGSELFF
NA TRBD1 TRBJ1-1 TRBV7-8 TGTGCCAGCAGCAACCTCGGACAGGGTAGAACTGAAGCTTTCTTT CASSNLGQGRTEAFF
NA TRBD2 TRBJ2-1 TRBV12-3/TRBV12-4 TGTGCCAGCAGCCGGACTAGCGGCAATGAGCAGTTCTTC CASSRTSGNEQFF
NA NA TRBJ2-5 TRBV5-1 TGCGCCAGCAGCTTGGGGGCAGGGGCTGGTCTCTCGGAGACCCAGTACTTC CASSLGAGAGLSETQYF
once NA TRBJ2-2 TRBV9 TGTGCCAGCAGCGTAGGGACAATCACCGGGGAGCTGTTTTTT CASSVGTITGELFF
NA TRBD1 TRBJ1-1 TRBV19 TGTGCCAGTAGAGTAGGGGACAGGATTGAAGCTTTCTTT CASRVGDRIEAFF
NA TRBD1 TRBJ1-1 TRBV6-6 TGTGCCAGCAGTCAAACAGGGGTCGGGAGGAACACTGAAGCTTTCTTT CASSQTGVGRNTEAFF
NA TRBD2 TRBJ2-5 TRBV18 TGTGCCAGCTCACCCAGGACTAGCGGGGGGTCCCAAGAGACCCAGTACTTC CASSPRTSGGSQETQYF
NA NA TRBJ1-4 TRBV5-1 TGCGCCAGCAGCTCAAACGGGCCAGGGCCTGAAAAACTGTTTTTT CASSSNGPGPEKLFF
NA TRBD1 TRBJ1-4 TRBV7-6 TGTGCCAGCAGCTTAGCGCTGGGGACAGGACTGACTAATGAAAAACTGTTTTTT CASSLALGTGLTNEKLFF
once TRBD1 TRBJ2-7 TRBV3-1/TRBV3-2 TGTGCCAGCAGCCGGCCGGGACAGGGCACCTACGAGCAGTACTTC CASSRPGQGTYEQYF
NA TRBD2 TRBJ2-2 TRBV27 TGTGCCAGCACCATACGCGGGGGACTCCCCGGGGAGCTGTTTTTT CASTIRGGLPGELFF
NA NA TRBJ2-5 TRBV21-1 TGTGCCAGCAGCAAAATAAGGGTGGCAGGGGGGAGGGAGACCCAGTACTTC CASSKIRVAGGRETQYF
NA NA TRBJ1-2 TRBV29-1 TGCAGCGTTGATGAGGGCATCACCTTC CSVDEGITF
NA NA TRBJ1-3 TRBV6-5 TGTGCCAGCAGTCTACAGGTATTCTCTGGAAACACCATATATTTT CASSLQVFSGNTIYF
NA NA TRBJ2-2 TRBV6-6 TGTGCCAGCAGTTACCTGACAGCGAACACCGGGGAGCTGTTTTTT CASSYLTANTGELFF
NA NA TRBJ1-2 TRBV20-1 TGCAGTGCTAGACAGGACTATGGCTACACCTTC CSARQDYGYTF
NA NA TRBJ2-3 TRBV5-1 TGCGCCAGCAGCTTTGGACAGAGCACAGATACGCAGTATTTT CASSFGQSTDTQYF
NA NA TRBJ2-2 TRBV6-4 TGTGCCAGCAGTGCGAAGACAGGTGCCGGGGAGCTGTTTTTT CASSAKTGAGELFF
NA NA TRBJ1-2 TRBV19 TGTGCCAGTAGTGGAGCGGGGTGGGACTATGGCTACACCTTC CASSGAGWDYGYTF
NA TRBD1 TRBJ2-1 TRBV24-1 TGTGCCACCAGTGATTCCCGGACAGGCTCTTACAATGAGCAGTTCTTC CATSDSRTGSYNEQFF
NA NA TRBJ1-4 TRBV11-2 TGTGCCAGCAGCTTAGGACGGGGAGAAAAACTGTTTTTT CASSLGRGEKLFF
NA NA TRBJ2-7 TRBV19 TGTGCCAGTAGTATTGCAGGGTTGGAGTCCTCCGAGCAGTACTTC CASSIAGLESSEQYF
NA TRBD1 TRBJ1-5 TRBV5-4 TGTGCCAGCAGCAAGGACAGGGGCGGTCTACAGCCCCAGCATTTT CASSKDRGGLQPQHF
NA NA TRBJ2-7 TRBV7-2 TGTGCCAGCAGCTTTGGGCCAACCTACGAGCAGTACTTC CASSFGPTYEQYF
once TRBD1 TRBJ2-7 TRBV3-1/TRBV3-2 TGTGCCAGCAGCCGAGTAGACAGGGCCTCCTACGAGCAGTACTTC CASSRVDRASYEQYF
NA NA TRBJ1-1 TRBV6-2/TRBV6-3 TGTGCCAGCAGCGGGGGACAAAGGAACACTGAAGCTTTCTTT CASSGGQRNTEAFF